Listed below are T cell receptor beta chains from one sample, sequenced in a study of sequential checkpoint blockade in melanoma. Measured with immunoSEQ multiplex PCR; TCRdb has only the in-frame clones, and not every one. This table has about 38,000 clones, around nine tenths appearing once. Specimen: CD8+ T cells sorted from blood (inferred from file names), collected from a patient given nivolumab and ipilimumab in sequence. The receptor set was obtained from a human donor with melanoma. Both conserved end residues are part of each CDR3. A D gene is named only where the DNA matches it firmly. Only part of the rows carry a size: once, few, many, or a class if the clone is expanded.

len	abundance	v_gene	j_gene	d_gene	CDR3nt	CDR3aa
11	once	TRBV28	TRBJ2-7	.	TGTGCCAGCAGTTCTTCCTACGAGCAGTACTTC	CASSSSYEQYF
17	once	TRBV27	TRBJ2-1	TRBD2	TGTGCCAGCAGCCTTTTAGCGGGAGGGCCGGCCCGGAATGAGCAGTTCTTC	CASSLLAGGPARNEQFF
14	.	TRBV7-9	TRBJ1-4	.	TGTGCCAGCACCCCAGGAGGGATTAATGAAAAACTGTTTTTT	CASTPGGINEKLFF
15	once	TRBV7-9	TRBJ2-1	TRBD1	TGTGCCAGCAGCCAGCAGGGGGCATCTAGGAATGAGCAGTTCTTC	CASSQQGASRNEQFF
16	.	TRBV4-2	TRBJ2-7	TRBD2	TGTGCCAGCAGCCCCTGGGGGGGAGATCGGTCCTACGAGCAGTACTTC	CASSPWGGDRSYEQYF
16	.	TRBV4-1	TRBJ2-1	TRBD1	TGCGCCAGCAGCCATGACAAATTGACAGGGACGAATGAGCAGTTCTTC	CASSHDKLTGTNEQFF
14	.	TRBV29-1	TRBJ1-2	TRBD1	TGCAGCGTCTTGGGGGACAGCACTAACTATGGCTACACCTTC	CSVLGDSTNYGYTF
16	.	TRBV11-3	TRBJ2-1	TRBD2	TGTGCCAGCAGCCAAGAGGGCGGGAGCTCCTACAATGAGCAGTTCTTC	CASSQEGGSSYNEQFF
15	once	TRBV27	TRBJ2-2	TRBD1	TGTGCCAGCAGTCAGCGGACAGGTTCCCCCGGGGAGCTGTTTTTT	CASSQRTGSPGELFF
14	.	TRBV4-2	TRBJ1-5	TRBD1	TGTGCCAGCAGCCAAGAGACAGGGAATCAGCCCCAGCATTTT	CASSQETGNQPQHF
13	.	TRBV29-1	TRBJ2-7	.	TGCAGCGTTGATGGGGGCACAGCCTACGAGCAGTACTTC	CSVDGGTAYEQYF
15	.	TRBV7-3	TRBJ2-5	.	TGTGCCAGCAGCTTTTCTTTCCCCCCAGATCAGACCCAGTACTTC	CASSFSFPPDQTQYF
14	.	TRBV13	TRBJ2-1	.	TGTGCCAGCAGCATAGACGGACTATACAATGAGCAGTTCTTC	CASSIDGLYNEQFF
15	.	TRBV2	TRBJ1-2	TRBD1	TGTGCCAGCAGCCCCACAGGGGAGATTAACTATGGCTACACCTTC	CASSPTGEINYGYTF
15	.	TRBV4-2	TRBJ1-6	.	TGTGCCAGCAGCCCCTTGGGGGGATATAATTCACCCCTCCACTTT	CASSPLGGYNSPLHF
19	.	TRBV28	TRBJ1-2	.	TGTGCCAGCAGTTTATACCCCGCGTCAGGGTGGGCCCGAAACTATGGCTACACCTTC	CASSLYPASGWARNYGYTF
13	once	TRBV30	TRBJ2-7	.	TGTGCCTGGAGTGTAGGGGGGGGTTACGAGCAGTACTTC	CAWSVGGGYEQYF
15	.	TRBV13	TRBJ1-5	.	TGTGCCAGCAGCTTACGGGGGGATAGCAATCAGCCCCAGCATTTT	CASSLRGDSNQPQHF
13	.	TRBV7-9	TRBJ2-7	.	TGTGCCAGCAGCGACACCCTTTTTTACGAGCAGTACTTC	CASSDTLFYEQYF
18	.	TRBV5-1	TRBJ2-1	TRBD2	TGCGCCAGCAGCTTGAAACTAGCGGGAGGAGTTTTCTACAATGAGCAGTTCTTC	CASSLKLAGGVFYNEQFF
15	.	TRBV4-2	TRBJ1-5	.	TGTGCCAGCAGCCAAGAGAGCCTTAGCAATCAGCCCCAGCATTTT	CASSQESLSNQPQHF
15	.	TRBV7-7	TRBJ2-2	TRBD2	TGTGCTAGCAGCTTAAAGGCGGGAGAAACCGGGGAGCTGTTTTTT	CASSLKAGETGELFF
15	once	TRBV27	TRBJ1-4	TRBD1	TGTGCCAGCAGTGGGACAGGCGGTCCTGGAGAAAAACTGTTTTTT	CASSGTGGPGEKLFF
10	.	TRBV10-2	TRBJ2-1	.	TGCGCCAGCAGTGCTTCCAGGCCGTTCTTC	CASSASRPFF
16	.	TRBV6-5	TRBJ2-1	.	TGTGCCAGCAGTTACGTCGGTGGCAGGATCAACAATGAGCAGTTCTTC	CASSYVGGRINNEQFF
17	.	TRBV7-9	TRBJ2-6	TRBD1	TGTGCCAGCAGCTTAGGGGACAGGGGGTCTGGGGCCAACGTCCTGACTTTC	CASSLGDRGSGANVLTF
12	.	TRBV4-1	TRBJ2-7	.	TGCGCCAGCAGCCAAGGTTCCAGAGAGCAGTACTTC	CASSQGSREQYF
15	.	TRBV9	TRBJ2-1	TRBD2	TGTGCCAGCAGCCAAGGGACTAGCGGGATCAATGAGCAGTTCTTC	CASSQGTSGINEQFF
14	.	TRBV7-3	TRBJ2-1	.	TGTGCCAGCAGCTTAGGAGGGGCATTAACTGAGCAGTTCTTC	CASSLGGALTEQFF
12	.	TRBV29-1	TRBJ2-1	.	TGCAGCTGCCGCGAGGGAGAGCTTGAGCAGTTCTTC	CSCREGELEQFF
13	.	TRBV15	TRBJ2-2	.	TGTGCCACCAGCACAGGGACTCCCGGGGAGCTGTTTTTT	CATSTGTPGELFF
12	.	TRBV7-9	TRBJ2-7	.	TGTGCCAGCAGCCAGGGGCCGAGGTTGCAGTACTTC	CASSQGPRLQYF
12	.	TRBV7-9	TRBJ2-7	.	TGTGCCAGCAGCTTAGAACAGGGAGAGCAGTACTTC	CASSLEQGEQYF
16	.	TRBV7-6	TRBJ2-3	TRBD2	TGTGCCAGCAGCCTTCGACTAGCGGGACAAACAGATACGCAGTATTTT	CASSLRLAGQTDTQYF